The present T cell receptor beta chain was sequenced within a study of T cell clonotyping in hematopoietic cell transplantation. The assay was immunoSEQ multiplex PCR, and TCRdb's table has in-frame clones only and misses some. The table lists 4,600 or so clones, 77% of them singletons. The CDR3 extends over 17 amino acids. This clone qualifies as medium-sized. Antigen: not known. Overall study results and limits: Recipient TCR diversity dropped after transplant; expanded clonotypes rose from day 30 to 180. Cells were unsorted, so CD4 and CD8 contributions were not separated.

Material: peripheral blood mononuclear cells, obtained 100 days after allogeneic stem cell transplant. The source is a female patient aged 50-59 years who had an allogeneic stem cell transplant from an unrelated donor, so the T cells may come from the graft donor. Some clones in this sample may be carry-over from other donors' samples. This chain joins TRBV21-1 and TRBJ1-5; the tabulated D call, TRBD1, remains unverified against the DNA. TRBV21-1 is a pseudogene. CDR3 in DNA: TGTGCCAGCAGCAAAGCGCTTTCACAGGCTAGCAATCAGCCCCAGCATTTT. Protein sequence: CASSKALSQASNQPQHF.